This passage covers 5 T cell receptor beta chains from one sample sequenced in a study of blood T cell repertoires in COVID-19. Clones were sequenced by immunoSEQ multiplex PCR, and TCRdb holds only the in-frame ones, with some missing. The sample contains 300,000 or so clones, approximately 90% of which appear only once. Sequencing was carried out using peripheral blood. Receptors were obtained from a woman aged 40 to 50 with acute or convalescent COVID-19.

V is TRBV5-1 and J is TRBJ1-5; D may be TRBD1 (6 bases). The length of the CDR3 is 16 residues. With 0 bases removed from V and 0 bases from J, the gap between germline ends came to 10 bases. Per the germline V gene, CDR1 is SGHRS and CDR2 is YFSETQ. CDR3 region: CASSLGTGYSNQPQHF. Here the CDR3 DNA reads TGCGCCAGCAGCTTGGGTACAGGGTATAGCAATCAGCCCCAGCATTTT.

A single count supports this clone. The chain recombines TRBV19 with TRBJ2-6, with D perhaps TRBD1 (6 bases). V shed 5 bases and J shed 0 bases, with 17 bases lying between them. The CDR3 has 18 residues. The germline V gene encodes CDR1 LNHDA and CDR2 SQIVND (reference sequence). CDR3 bases: TGTGCCAGTAGTGACCAGGGGAGACCCTTCTCTGGGGCCAACGTCCTGACTTTC. It specifies CASSDQGRPFSGANVLTF. Variable domain in full (rest from reference TRBV19 and TRBJ2-6): DGGITQSPKYLFRKEGQNVTLSCEQNLNHDAMYWYRQDPGQGLRLIYYSQIVNDFQKGDIAEGYSVSREKKESFPLTVTSAQKNPTAFYLCASSDQGRPFSGANVLTFGAGSRLTVL.

Notes on this clone: The missing conserved phenylalanine or tryptophan at the end of this CDR3 makes a read error likely. This rearrangement joins TRBV19 to TRBJ1-6; perhaps TRBD1 as D (5 bases). Germline loops: CDR1 LNHDA, CDR2 SQIVND (reference sequence). CDR3 length: 14 amino acids. Trimming left V 7 bases short and J 10 bases short, with 17 bases between. The CDR3, as DNA: TGTGCCAGTACCTCAGACAGCGTTGGATCACCCCTCCACTCT. Its translation is CASTSDSVGSPLHS.

The chain recombines TRBV18 with TRBJ1-1; TRBD1 agrees at 7 bases. Germline-derived CDR1 and CDR2 are KGHSH and LQKENI. This CDR3 is 16 amino acids long. V was pared by 1 base and J by 0 bases, with 5 bases of the junction left unmatched. The CDR3 region has the DNA TGTGCCAGCTCACCACAGACAGGGCGCATGAACACTGAAGCTTTCTTT. Its translation is CASSPQTGRMNTEAFF.

V usage is TRBV19 and J usage is TRBJ1-2; 9 positions match TRBD1. Germline values: CDR1 LNHDA, CDR2 SQIVND (reference sequence). The CDR3 consists of 13 residues. Trimming cost V 4 bases and J 7 bases; bases outside gene matches: 4. Here the CDR3 reads CASSRGQGRGYTF. The CDR3 region has the DNA TGTGCCAGTAGTAGGGGACAGGGACGTGGCTACACCTTC.